The 18 T cell receptor beta chains listed next were all sequenced from one sample in a study of blood T cell repertoires in COVID-19. Profiled with immunoSEQ multiplex PCR; TCRdb holds only in-frame clones, not every one. The sample includes roughly 180,000 clones, over 70% of them seen just once. Source material: peripheral blood. The receptor set was obtained from a woman between 35 and 50 years old with COVID-19, enrolled during active disease.

The chain is built from TRBV9 and TRBJ1-3; 10 positions match TRBD1. This CDR3 is built from 17 residues. Unmatched junction bases numbered 4, after V lost 0 bases and J lost 1 base. Germline CDR1 is SGDLS and CDR2 is YYNGEE. This chain's CDR3 is CASSVGQGAGSGNTIYF. CDR3 sequence (DNA): TGTGCCAGCAGCGTAGGACAGGGGGCTGGATCTGGAAACACCATATATTTT.

V gene TRBV19 combines with J gene TRBJ1-1, with 9 bases aligning to TRBD1. Trimming cost V 5 bases and J 3 bases; bases outside gene matches: 7. The CDR3 is 15 residues long. Germline-derived CDR1 and CDR2 are LNHDA and SQIVND (reference sequence). CDR3: CASSPDRGVDTEAFF. The CDR3 DNA reads as TGTGCCAGTAGTCCGGACAGGGGAGTTGACACTGAAGCTTTCTTT.

The V gene is TRBV21-1, the J gene TRBJ1-1; TRBD1, the D gene given by the table, was not confirmed from the DNA. TRBV21-1 represents a pseudogene. This CDR3 spans 18 amino acids. The CDR3 loop is CASSKMGTDSHMNTEAFF. CDR3 coding DNA: TGTGCCAGCAGCAAAATGGGAACGGACAGTCACATGAACACTGAAGCTTTCTTT.

The chain joins TRBV14 to TRBJ1-2, with D maybe TRBD1 (5 bases). Trimming cost V 1 base and J 2 bases, with 5 bases left between them. The germline V gene has CDR1 SGHDN and CDR2 FVKESK. There are 13 residues in the CDR3. CDR3 loop: CASSQAGNYGYTF. The CDR3, as DNA: TGTGCCAGCAGCCAAGCAGGGAACTATGGCTACACCTTC.

The chain joins TRBV13 to TRBJ1-5, with D perhaps TRBD1 (5 bases). CDR1 PRHDT and CDR2 FYEKMQ come from the germline V gene (reference sequence). The V end lost 0 bases, the J end lost 6 bases, and 12 bases lay between the germline ends. This CDR3 has 15 amino acids. The CDR3, as DNA: TGTGCCAGCAGCTTAGGGTCCGGGGGTGGTCAGCCCCAGCATTTT. This encodes CASSLGSGGGQPQHF.

The chain links TRBV29-1 to TRBJ2-2; D is possibly TRBD1 (6 bases). CDR1 is SQVTM and CDR2 is ANQGSEA in the germline V gene. Trimming removed 2 bases at V and 7 bases at J, with 11 bases between. This CDR3 is built from 13 residues. The CDR3 loop is CSVEKTGFGELFF. The CDR3 region has the DNA TGCAGCGTTGAAAAAACAGGGTTCGGGGAGCTGTTTTTT.

The rearrangement links TRBV4-2 to TRBJ2-7, with a weak D call TRBD2 (6 bases). V was trimmed by 0 bases and J by 3 bases, leaving 15 bases between them. Germline CDR1 LGHNA, CDR2 YNFKEQ. There are 16 residues in the CDR3. The CDR3 region has the DNA TGTGCCAGCAGCCAAGAAGTTCGGAGGGAGATCTACGAGCAGTACTTC. Amino acids: CASSQEVRREIYEQYF.

The J gene is TRBJ2-1, the V gene TRBV5-1; D call uncertain. Trimming left V 5 bases short and J 0 bases short, with 9 bases between. This CDR3 spans 14 amino acids. Germline lookup yields CDR1 SGHRS and CDR2 YFSETQ. CDR3 sequence reads: CASSSVSSYNEQFF. CDR3 bases: TGCGCCAGCAGTTCGGTAAGCTCCTACAATGAGCAGTTCTTC.

The chain recombines TRBV6-5 with TRBJ2-4; possible D gene TRBD2, 6 bases. CDR3 length: 14 amino acids. Germline V gene data show CDR1 as MNHEY and CDR2 as SVGAGI. Deletions cut 6 bases from V and 1 base from J, with 10 bases between. Written as DNA, the CDR3 is TGTGCCAGCAGCTCCACTAGCGCCAAAAACATTCAGTACTTC. It encodes CASSSTSAKNIQYF.

This clone was seen a single time. The rearrangement uses TRBV7-3 and TRBJ2-2; TRBD2 agrees at 9 bases. Trimming took 5 bases from V and 4 from J; bases not matched to a gene: 14. This CDR3 has 18 residues. Looked up from germline, CDR1 is SGHTA and CDR2 is FQGTGA. CDR3 nucleotide sequence: TGTGCCAGCAGCCGACCGGGACTAGCCGACCGGGGCACCGGGGAGCTGTTTTTT. Translation: CASSRPGLADRGTGELFF.

There are a few counts of this clone. The V call is TRBV6-7, the J call TRBJ2-7, with 7 bases matching TRBD1. TRBV6-7 qualifies as an ORF whose function is uncertain. CDR3 length: 14 amino acids. Losses at the gene ends were 6 bases for V and 3 bases for J; bases not matched to a gene: 8. The CDR3 spells CASRTGTAYYEQYF. The CDR3 DNA reads TGTGCCAGCAGGACCGGGACAGCCTACTACGAGCAGTACTTC.

The CDR3: CASSKQRSNHNEQFF. Written as DNA, the CDR3 is TGTGCCAGCAGCAAACAGCGTTCAAATCACAATGAGCAGTTCTTC. The chain recombines TRBV21-1 with TRBJ2-1; the tabulated D call, TRBD2, remains unverified against the DNA. TRBV21-1 is noted as a pseudogene. The CDR3 length is 15 residues.

This sequence joins TRBV27 and TRBJ1-5, with D possibly being TRBD1 (6 bases). The CDR3 runs to 15 residues. V dropped 0 bases and J dropped 4 bases, with 10 bases sitting between them. CDR1 and CDR2 (germline): MNHEY, SMNVEV (reference sequence). The CDR3 reads CASSLSGQTNQPQHF. DNA of the CDR3: TGTGCCAGCAGTTTATCCGGACAGACAAATCAGCCCCAGCATTTT.

The genes are TRBV12-5 and TRBJ1-3; D is uncertain. The CDR3 totals 14 residues. Germline loops: CDR1 LGHNT, CDR2 FRNRAP. Trimming removed 4 bases at V and 10 bases at J, with 17 bases between. CDR3 region: CASGSRALQRTIYF. Here the CDR3 DNA reads TGTGCTAGTGGTTCCCGTGCCCTTCAGAGGACCATATATTTT.

The gene calls are TRBV6-5 and TRBJ1-6; the D gene is possibly TRBD1 (5 bases). V dropped 4 bases and J dropped 7 bases, with 8 bases sitting between them. Germline-derived CDR1 and CDR2 are MNHEY and SVGAGI. The CDR3 consists of 13 residues. CDR3 bases: TGTGCCAGCAGTTGGGAGGGGAATTCACCCCTCCACTTT. This gives the protein CASSWEGNSPLHF.

This clone was counted a single time. This sequence joins TRBV4-2 and TRBJ2-5; the D is unclear. Per the germline V gene, CDR1 is LGHNA and CDR2 is YNFKEQ. This CDR3 has 14 residues. V was clipped by 0 bases and J by 5 bases, with 10 bases between them. CDR3 sequence reads: CASSQEVSTETQYF. The DNA of the CDR3 is TGTGCCAGCAGCCAAGAAGTCAGTACGGAGACCCAGTACTTC.

This clone was counted a few times. The chain couples TRBV9 to TRBJ1-1; D unresolved. Germline CDR1 reads SGDLS; CDR2 reads YYNGEE. V was shortened by 2 bases and J by 8 bases, with 22 bases between the two germline ends. This CDR3 region has 16 residues. The chain's CDR3 is CASSVGIGPRITEAFF. For the CDR3, the DNA is TGTGCCAGCAGCGTCGGGATAGGACCGAGAATTACCGAAGCTTTCTTT.

The chain employs TRBV19 and TRBJ2-5, with 9 bases lining up with TRBD1. From germline, CDR1 is LNHDA and CDR2 SQIVND (reference sequence). The CDR3 totals 15 residues. Trimming at V came to 5 bases and at J to 7 bases, leaving 11 bases not matched to a gene. This CDR3 reads CASSSPGDRVGTQYF. DNA of the CDR3: TGTGCCAGTAGTTCCCCCGGGGACAGGGTTGGGACCCAGTACTTC.